One and the same sample provided the 22 T cell receptor beta chains below, sequenced in a study of CD8 T cells in Susac syndrome. RNA was extracted with the RNeasy kit, and a quantity of about 0.45 to 1 ug was reverse transcribed using random hexamers. TCRdb analysed the immunoSEQ multiplex PCR reads with MiXCR anew, one entry per CDR3 protein. The sample carries about 280,000 distinct CDR3 sequences, approximately 81% recorded once. Input material: CD8+ T cells from PBMCs. The receptors here all came from a human donor with multiple sclerosis.

The CDR3 sequence is CASSPLPGANVLTF. CDR3 in DNA: TGTGCCAGCAGTCCCCTACCTGGGGCCAACGTCCTGACTTTC. V gene TRBV27 combines with J gene TRBJ2-6; D is ambiguous. This CDR3 is built from 14 residues. Trimming cost V 5 bases and J 2 bases, with 7 bases left between them. CDR1 is MNHEY, CDR2 SMNVEV, per germline (reference sequence).

This sequence joins TRBV12-3 or TRBV12-4 and TRBJ2-1; the D call may be TRBD1 or TRBD2 (5 bases each). This CDR3 is built from 14 residues. The V gene lost 6 bases and the J gene lost 10 bases, with 19 bases spanning the gap. The chain's CDR3 is CASSLRVGGGEQFF. The CDR3 nucleotides read TGTGCCAGCAGCCTTCGTGTTGGGGGTGGCGAGCAGTTCTTC.

The gene calls are TRBV15 and TRBJ1-5; D perhaps matches TRBD1 (5 bases). The V gene's germline CDR1 is LNHNV and CDR2 YYDKDF (reference sequence). V was clipped by 1 base and J by 1 base, with 5 bases between them. CDR3 length: 14 amino acids. The CDR3 sequence is CATSRAGSNQPQHF. CDR3 in DNA: TGTGCCACCAGCAGAGCAGGGAGCAATCAGCCCCAGCATTTT.

This clonotype was seen a few times. V gene TRBV10-3 combines with J gene TRBJ2-7; D gene ambiguous. The CDR3 loop spans 15 amino acids. Looked up from germline, CDR1 is ENHRY and CDR2 is SYGVKD. Trimming shortened V by 7 bases and J by 0 bases, and 16 bases separated the two germline ends. This chain's CDR3 is CAIMTAAPSSYEQYF. The CDR3 bases are TGTGCCATCATGACCGCAGCGCCGAGCTCCTACGAGCAGTACTTC.

This chain connects TRBV9 to TRBJ1-2; the D is unclear. V shed 3 bases and J shed 13 bases, with 10 bases lying between them. CDR1 and CDR2 from the germline V gene are SGDLS and YYNGEE. The CDR3 has 10 amino acids. CDR3 sequence (DNA): TGTGCCAGCAGCGGAGACTTTATCACCTTC. Translation: CASSGDFITF.

This sequence joins TRBV5-6 and TRBJ1-4; no reliable D call. V was clipped by 0 bases and J by 4 bases, with 4 bases between them. The CDR3 is 13 amino acids. CDR1 SGHDT and CDR2 YYEEEE come from the germline V gene. DNA for the CDR3: TGTGCCAGCAGCTTGGACATTAATGAAAAACTGTTTTTT. It yields the protein CASSLDINEKLFF.

CDR3 in DNA: TGTGCCAGCAGCGAAAATACAGATACGCAGTATTTT. Its translation: CASSENTDTQYF. The V and J genes are TRBV9 and TRBJ2-3; D ambiguous. Trimming stripped 3 bases from V and 3 bases from J, with 5 bases between. CDR1 SGDLS and CDR2 YYNGEE come from the germline V gene. This CDR3 comprises 12 residues.

Written as DNA, the CDR3 is TGTGCCAGCAGCCTAGTGGCTAGCGGGAGAAGGGACATTCAGTACTTC. Translated: CASSLVASGRRDIQYF. The rearrangement joins TRBV7-9 to TRBJ2-4; 10 bases fit TRBD2. The CDR3 consists of 16 residues. Trimming cost V 5 bases and J 8 bases; bases outside gene matches: 12. Germline-derived CDR1 and CDR2 are SEHNR and FQNEAQ (reference sequence).

This clonotype was seen only a few times. V usage is TRBV7-9 and J usage is TRBJ1-5; D is uncertain. The germline V gene encodes CDR1 SEHNR and CDR2 FQNEAQ (reference sequence). The CDR3 covers 12 residues. The V end lost 2 bases, the J end lost 9 bases, and 8 bases lay between the germline ends. CDR3 coding DNA: TGTGCCAGCAGCTTAAGCGGTGTGCCCCAGCATTTT. Amino acids: CASSLSGVPQHF.

The table lists this clonotype with a few counts. The CDR3 coding sequence is TGTGCCAGCAGTGATCACCACAGGGAACCCTACGAGCAGTACTTC. It is translated as CASSDHHREPYEQYF. The chain couples TRBV13 to TRBJ2-7; D might be TRBD1 (6 bases). CDR3 length equals 15 residues. Germline CDR1 reads PRHDT; CDR2 reads FYEKMQ (reference sequence). Between the trimmed V and J ends, which lost 6 bases and 2 bases, there was a span of 17 bases. Supplemented by reference TRBV13 and TRBJ2-7, the full variable domain reads AAGVIQSPRHLIKEKRETATLKCYPIPRHDTVYWYQQGPGQDPQFLISFYEKMQSDKGSIPDRFSAQQFSDYHSELNMSSLELGDSALYFCASSDHHREPYEQYFGPGTRLTVT.

J is TRBJ2-1 and V is TRBV4-2; possibly TRBD2 for D (5 bases). Germline values: CDR1 LGHNA, CDR2 YNFKEQ. The CDR3 is 17 residues long. Trimming took off 0 bases at V and 0 bases at J, with 12 bases between the two ends. CDR3 in amino acids: CASSQDFRRTSYNEQFF. CDR3 in DNA: TGTGCCAGCAGCCAAGATTTTAGGAGGACCTCCTACAATGAGCAGTTCTTC.

The CDR3 loop reads CASSSSGDNLPREKLFF. The DNA for the CDR3 is TGTGCCAGCAGCTCCTCAGGGGACAACCTCCCACGGGAAAAACTGTTTTTT. This rearrangement joins TRBV11-2 to TRBJ1-4; maybe TRBD1 (6 bases). V lost 4 bases and J 8 bases, leaving 23 bases between the germline ends. The CDR3 totals 17 residues. Germline CDR1 SGHAT, CDR2 FQNNGV.

The chain links TRBV6-5 to TRBJ1-2; D might be TRBD1 (5 bases). There are 13 residues in the CDR3. Deletions cut 2 bases from V and 7 bases from J, with 11 bases between. In germline, CDR1 is MNHEY, CDR2 SVGAGI. This chain's CDR3 is CASSYGAAGGYTF. For the CDR3, the DNA is TGTGCCAGCAGTTACGGGGCGGCCGGTGGCTACACCTTC.

DNA for the CDR3: TGTGCCTGGAGCCCCCCGCAGGGGGGCGTGTTGGACACTGAAGCTTTCTTT. Translation gives CAWSPPQGGVLDTEAFF. The chain employs TRBV30 and TRBJ1-1; TRBD1 aligns across 7 bases. CDR3 length: 17 residues. The ends lost 3 bases at V and 3 bases at J; junction bases unmatched: 16. Looked up from germline, CDR1 is GTSNPN and CDR2 is SVGIG (reference sequence).

Remarks on this clonotype: At one of its ends the junction is not consistent with the germline gene, which may arise from a read error. The CDR3 region has the DNA TGTGCCACCAGTGATTTTCGCGCCGGGAAGCTGTTTTTT. Its translation is CATSDFRAGKLFF. V is TRBV24-1 and J is TRBJ2-2; maybe TRBD2 (5 bases). The V gene's germline CDR1 is KGHDR and CDR2 SFDVKD. The CDR3 loop spans 13 amino acids.

The V and J genes are TRBV19 and TRBJ1-1, with D perhaps matching TRBD1 (6 bases). Per germline, CDR1 LNHDA and CDR2 SQIVND (reference sequence). With 7 bases removed from V and 5 bases from J, the gap between germline ends came to 11 bases. The CDR3 loop spans 12 amino acids. CDR3 coding DNA: TGTGCCAGTACCTTAACAGGGACTGAAGCTTTCTTT. Translation: CASTLTGTEAFF.

The rearrangement uses TRBV27 and TRBJ2-5; 8 nucleotides line up with TRBD2. Germline V CDR1 and CDR2: MNHEY, SMNVEV (reference sequence). The junction had 12 bases not matched to a gene; V was cut back by 5 bases and J by 4 bases. The CDR3 is made up of 16 amino acids. The CDR3 reads CASSALGASGPETQYF. Written as DNA, the CDR3 is TGTGCCAGCAGTGCCCTGGGGGCTAGCGGGCCAGAGACCCAGTACTTC.

The chain couples TRBV29-1 to TRBJ2-2; 16 bases agree with TRBD2. Germline-derived CDR1 and CDR2 are SQVTM and ANQGSEA. With V trimmed by 6 bases and J by 5 bases, 15 bases remained unmatched. The CDR3 totals 19 residues. CDR3 DNA sequence: TGCAGCGTCGCCAACTTATCCGGGACTAGCGGGAGGGGTACCGGGGAGCTGTTTTTT. The encoded protein is CSVANLSGTSGRGTGELFF.

CDR3 sequence (DNA): TGTGCCAGCAGCGTAGAGGGCAGACCCACAGATACGCAGTATTTT. This sequence encodes CASSVEGRPTDTQYF. The chain is built from TRBV9 and TRBJ2-3; D not resolved. Trimming shortened V by 0 bases and J by 2 bases, and 10 bases separated the two germline ends. This CDR3 has 15 residues. Germline CDR1 reads SGDLS; CDR2 reads YYNGEE.

The chain couples TRBV9 to TRBJ2-3; 9 nucleotides line up with TRBD1. Germline CDR1 is SGDLS and CDR2 is YYNGEE. This CDR3 contains 17 residues. V dropped 4 bases and J dropped 2; count of bases not matched to a gene: 11. CDR3 nucleotides: TGTGCCAGCAGCCCAGAAGGGACAGGGTCTCACACAGATACGCAGTATTTT. It specifies CASSPEGTGSHTDTQYF.

The chain combines TRBV7-2 with TRBJ2-2; 7 bases align to TRBD2. Germline CDR1 SGHTA, CDR2 FQGNSA. With V trimmed by 1 base and J by 2 bases, 1 base remained unmatched. This CDR3 is 15 amino acids long. The CDR3 reads CASSLGGGNTGELFF. The CDR3 DNA is TGTGCCAGCAGCTTAGGCGGGGGTAACACCGGGGAGCTGTTTTTT.

The chain is built from TRBV19 and TRBJ1-4, with D unclear. This CDR3 has 15 amino acids. The germline CDR1 and CDR2 sequences are LNHDA and SQIVND (reference sequence). The ends were cut back, 1 base at V and 11 bases at J, with 17 bases in the middle. CDR3 amino acids: CASSIGLRGDWKLFF. The CDR3 bases are TGTGCCAGTAGTATAGGTCTACGGGGTGATTGGAAACTGTTTTTT. The whole variable domain, filled in from reference TRBV19 and TRBJ1-4, reads DGGITQSPKYLFRKEGQNVTLSCEQNLNHDAMYWYRQDPGQGLRLIYYSQIVNDFQKGDIAEGYSVSREKKESFPLTVTSAQKNPTAFYLCASSIGLRGDWKLFFGSGTQLSVL.